These 20 T cell receptor beta chains share one sample of origin, sequenced in a study of CD4+ T cells in melanoma. Assay used: immunoSEQ multiplex PCR; TCRdb lists only in-frame clones, some missing. The table shows around 50,000 clones, with roughly nine tenths occurring only once. The sequenced material came from peripheral blood. The receptors originated from a human donor with melanoma.

The V call is TRBV19, the J call TRBJ1-2; D not certain. The germline CDR1 and CDR2 sequences are LNHDA and SQIVND (reference sequence). CDR3 length: 12 amino acids. Trimming took 5 bases from V and 6 from J, leaving 10 bases between them. The CDR3 nucleotides are TGTGCCAGTAGTCTAGGGTTCGATGGCTACACCTTC. This sequence encodes CASSLGFDGYTF.

This rearrangement joins TRBV28 to TRBJ2-1; TRBD1 agrees at 8 bases. Unmatched junction bases numbered 7, after V lost 5 bases and J lost 4 bases. This CDR3 comprises 15 residues. CDR1 is MDHEN and CDR2 is SYDVKM in the germline V gene. The chain's CDR3 is CASSDRTGIYNEQFF. CDR3 sequence (DNA): TGTGCCAGCAGTGACCGGACAGGGATATACAATGAGCAGTTCTTC.

Comments on this clone: Distinct nucleotide sequences in the sample also encode this CDR3. CDR3 residues: CASSLGGADTQYF. The CDR3 DNA is TGCGCCAGCAGCTTGGGAGGCGCAGATACGCAGTATTTT. The V and J genes are TRBV5-1 and TRBJ2-3; D is ambiguous. V lost 0 bases, J lost 4 bases, and 6 bases lay in between. This CDR3 spans 13 amino acids. CDR1 and CDR2 (germline): SGHRS, YFSETQ. The whole variable domain, filled in from reference TRBV5-1 and TRBJ2-3, reads KAGVTQTPRYLIKTRGQQVTLSCSPISGHRSVSWYQQTPGQGLQFLFEYFSETQRNKGNFPGRFSGRQFSNSRSEMNVSTLELGDSALYLCASSLGGADTQYFGPGTRLTVL.

The V and J genes are TRBV19 and TRBJ2-3, with D perhaps TRBD1 or TRBD2 (5 bases each). The CDR3 runs 14 residues. CDR1 is LNHDA, CDR2 SQIVND, per germline (reference sequence). Trimming cost V 2 bases and J 10 bases, with 16 bases left between them. The CDR3 region has the DNA TGTGCCAGTAGTATAACGATGGGCAGGGACCCGCAGTATTTT. Amino acid sequence: CASSITMGRDPQYF.

This clone was detected once. The V gene is TRBV30, the J gene TRBJ2-1, with unresolved D. CDR1 is GTSNPN and CDR2 is SVGIG in the germline V gene (reference sequence). The CDR3 extends over 11 amino acids. The V end lost 2 bases, the J end lost 10 bases, and 9 bases lay between the germline ends. CDR3 DNA: TGTGCCTGGAGTTACGGGCGGGAGCAGTTCTTC. Protein product: CAWSYGREQFF.

This chain links TRBV11-2 with TRBJ1-3; TRBD1 agrees at 7 bases. This CDR3 comprises 14 residues. V dropped 5 bases and J dropped 4; count of bases not matched to a gene: 5. Germline values: CDR1 SGHAT, CDR2 FQNNGV. The CDR3 spells CASSVTGMGNTIYF. In DNA form, the CDR3 reads TGTGCCAGCAGCGTGACAGGGATGGGAAACACCATATATTTT. Full variable domain (rest looked up from reference TRBV11-2 and TRBJ1-3): EAGVAQSPRYKIIEKRQSVAFWCNPISGHATLYWYQQILGQGPKLLIQFQNNGVVDDSQLPKDRFSAERLKGVDSTLKIQPAKLEDSAVYLCASSVTGMGNTIYFGEGSWLTVV.

The chain joins TRBV18 to TRBJ1-1, with 10 positions matching TRBD1. With 7 bases clipped from V and 0 bases from J, the junction kept 8 bases outside the gene matches. The CDR3 is 16 residues long. Germline-derived CDR1 and CDR2 are KGHSH and LQKENI. The CDR3 is CASLPGQGRLNTEAFF. CDR3 DNA sequence: TGTGCCAGCTTACCGGGACAGGGGAGGTTGAACACTGAAGCTTTCTTT.

The gene calls are TRBV5-8 and TRBJ2-5; TRBD1 matches at 8 bases. This CDR3 is 16 amino acids long. The trim removed 4 bases at V and 1 base at J, leaving 9 bases unmatched. Germline CDR1 and CDR2: SGHTS and YDEGEE. The CDR3 region is CASSRLLGQGQETQYF. CDR3 sequence (DNA): TGTGCCAGCAGCCGCCTCCTAGGACAGGGCCAAGAGACCCAGTACTTC.

This chain connects TRBV10-3 to TRBJ1-1; perhaps TRBD1 as D (6 bases). CDR1 is ENHRY and CDR2 is SYGVKD in the germline V gene. V lost 4 bases and J lost 4, with 19 bases in between. This CDR3 is built from 16 residues. The CDR3 DNA is TGTGCCATCAGTGCTGGCAGGGGTTCGGGGACCACTGAAGCTTTCTTT. Encoded protein: CAISAGRGSGTTEAFF.

This clone was detected once. The J gene is TRBJ1-1, the V gene TRBV5-1; the D gene is possibly TRBD1 (6 bases). Per the germline V gene, CDR1 is SGHRS and CDR2 is YFSETQ. The CDR3 is 15 residues long. V was clipped by 6 bases and J by 0 bases, with 15 bases between them. As DNA, the CDR3 is TGCGCCAGCACCAGGGGTCAGGGGATGAACACTGAAGCTTTCTTT. Residues: CASTRGQGMNTEAFF.

The gene calls are TRBV5-1 and TRBJ2-7; 7 bases map to TRBD2. Germline V gene data show CDR1 as SGHRS and CDR2 as YFSETQ. This CDR3 is built from 15 residues. The V gene end was trimmed by 0 bases and the J gene end by 0 bases; junction bases not matched to a gene: 3. CDR3 in DNA: TGCGCCAGCAGCTTGGGGTGGGACTACTCCTACGAGCAGTACTTC. This encodes CASSLGWDYSYEQYF.

This chain uses TRBV28 with TRBJ1-3; no firm D call. The CDR3 contains 16 residues. Looked up from germline, CDR1 is MDHEN and CDR2 is SYDVKM. V was shortened by 1 base and J by 1 base, with 11 bases between the two germline ends. The CDR3 nucleotides read TGTGCCAGCAGTTTATTGGCCGGAGGTTCTGGAAACACCATATATTTT. Its translation: CASSLLAGGSGNTIYF.

V is TRBV11-1 and J is TRBJ2-5; D is ambiguous. The CDR3 has 13 residues. Germline CDR1 is SGHAT and CDR2 is FQDESV (reference sequence). Trimming shortened V by 1 base and J by 5 bases, and 8 bases separated the two germline ends. CDR3 nucleotides: TGTGCCAGCAGCTTAGGGATCCGGGAGACCCAGTACTTC. Translating it yields CASSLGIRETQYF.

By sample fraction, this clone is medium-sized. This sample also contains other DNA sequences that code for the same CDR3. The chain carries TRBV6-5 and TRBJ2-7; TRBD1 agrees at 9 bases. CDR1 and CDR2 from the germline V gene are MNHEY and SVGAGI. V shed 5 bases and J 0 bases; nucleotides not matched to a gene: 2. The CDR3 length is 14 residues. CDR3 region: CASSPGQGSYEQYF. In DNA, the CDR3 is TGTGCCAGCAGTCCGGGACAGGGCTCCTACGAGCAGTACTTC.

This clone was counted between two and nine times. The V call is TRBV28, the J call TRBJ2-7; the D gene is possibly TRBD1 (5 bases). Between the trimmed V and J ends, which lost 6 bases and 0 bases, there was a span of 12 bases. Germline assignment: CDR1 MDHEN and CDR2 SYDVKM. The CDR3 contains 14 residues. CDR3 sequence: CASSDRGSSYEQYF. The CDR3 DNA sequence: TGTGCCAGCAGCGACAGAGGTAGCTCCTACGAGCAGTACTTC.

This chain links TRBV9 with TRBJ1-1; D is unresolved. Deletions cut 4 bases from V and 4 bases from J, with 17 bases between. The CDR3 is made up of 15 amino acids. The germline CDR1 and CDR2 sequences are SGDLS and YYNGEE. CDR3: CASSLGVLASTEAFF. DNA for the CDR3: TGTGCCAGCAGCCTCGGCGTGCTGGCGAGCACTGAAGCTTTCTTT.

The genes are TRBV19 and TRBJ1-4; tentatively, D is TRBD1 (6 bases). The CDR3 is 14 residues long. Looked up from germline, CDR1 is LNHDA and CDR2 is SQIVND (reference sequence). Between the trimmed V and J ends, which lost 0 bases and 8 bases, there was a span of 10 bases. The CDR3 DNA follows: TGTGCCAGTAGTATAGACAGGGGAGGCGAAAAACTGTTTTTT. This sequence encodes CASSIDRGGEKLFF.

The chain combines TRBV7-8 with TRBJ1-3; D remains ambiguous. Per the germline V gene, CDR1 is SGHVS and CDR2 is FQNEAQ. Trimming left V 7 bases short and J 4 bases short, with 20 bases between. The CDR3 extends over 16 amino acids. The chain's CDR3 is CASIPRGGLGGNTIYF. CDR3 nucleotide sequence: TGTGCCAGCATTCCACGAGGCGGGTTGGGGGGAAACACCATATATTTT. Using reference TRBV7-8 and TRBJ1-3 for the parts outside the CDR3, the full variable domain is GAGVSQSPRYKVAKRGQDVALRCDPISGHVSLFWYQQALGQGPEFLTYFQNEAQLDKSGLPSDRFFAERPEGSVSTLKIQRTQQEDSAVYLCASIPRGGLGGNTIYFGEGSWLTVV.

As for this clone: At one of its ends the junction is not consistent with the germline gene, which may arise from a read error. The chain combines TRBV7-7 with TRBJ2-1; tentatively, D is TRBD2 (7 bases). Germline values: CDR1 SSHAT, CDR2 FNYEAQ (reference sequence). The length of the CDR3 is 14 residues. CDR3 coding DNA: TGTGCTAGCAGCTTCCAACGGGGGGCCTATGAGCAGTTCTTC. Protein sequence: CASSFQRGAYEQFF.

The V call is TRBV7-2, the J call TRBJ2-7; possibly TRBD1 for D (6 bases). V lost 4 bases and J lost 2, with 12 bases in between. The germline gives CDR1 SGHTA, CDR2 FQGNSA. The CDR3 totals 14 residues. CDR3 DNA sequence: TGTGCCAGCAGCTCACAGGGAAACCCCTACGAGCAGTACTTC. The encoded protein is CASSSQGNPYEQYF.